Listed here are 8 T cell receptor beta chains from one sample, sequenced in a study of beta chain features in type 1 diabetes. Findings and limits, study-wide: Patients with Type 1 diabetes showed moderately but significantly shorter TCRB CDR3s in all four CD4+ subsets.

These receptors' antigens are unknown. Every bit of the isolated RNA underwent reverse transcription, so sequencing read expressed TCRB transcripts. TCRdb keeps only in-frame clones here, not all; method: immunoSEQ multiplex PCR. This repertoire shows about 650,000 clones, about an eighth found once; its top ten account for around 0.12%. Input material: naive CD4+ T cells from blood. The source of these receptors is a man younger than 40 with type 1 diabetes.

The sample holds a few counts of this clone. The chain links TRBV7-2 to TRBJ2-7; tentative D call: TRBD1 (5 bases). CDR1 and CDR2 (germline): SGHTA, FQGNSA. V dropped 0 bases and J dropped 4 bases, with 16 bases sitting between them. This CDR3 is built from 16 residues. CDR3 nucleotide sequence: TGTGCCAGCAGCTTAGCCCTAGGGCAGGGCCAGTACGAGCAGTACTTC. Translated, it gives CASSLALGQGQYEQYF.

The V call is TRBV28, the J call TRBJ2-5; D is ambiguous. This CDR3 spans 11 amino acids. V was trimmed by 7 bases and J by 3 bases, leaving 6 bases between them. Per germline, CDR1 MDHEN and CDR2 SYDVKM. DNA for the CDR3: TGTGCCAGCACCGAAAAAGAGACCCAGTACTTC. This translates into CASTEKETQYF.

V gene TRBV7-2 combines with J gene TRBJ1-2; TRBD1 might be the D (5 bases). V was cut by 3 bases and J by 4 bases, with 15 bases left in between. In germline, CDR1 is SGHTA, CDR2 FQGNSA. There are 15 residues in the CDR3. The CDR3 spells CASSLSYGTAYGYTF. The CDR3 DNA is TGTGCCAGCAGCTTGTCTTATGGGACGGCCTATGGCTACACCTTC.

The CDR3 nucleotides are TGTGCCAGCAGCTCCCAGGGGCTCCGTACGCAGTATTTT. Translating it yields CASSSQGLRTQYF. The chain recombines TRBV11-2 with TRBJ2-3, with D possibly matching TRBD1 (6 bases). This CDR3 is 13 amino acids long. Looked up from germline, CDR1 is SGHAT and CDR2 is FQNNGV. V lost 4 bases and J lost 8, with 13 bases in between.

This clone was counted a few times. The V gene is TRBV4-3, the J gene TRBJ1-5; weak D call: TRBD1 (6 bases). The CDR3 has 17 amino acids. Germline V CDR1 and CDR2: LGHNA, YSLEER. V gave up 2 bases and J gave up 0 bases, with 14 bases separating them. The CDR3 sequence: CASSQYLQGNSNQPQHF. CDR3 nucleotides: TGCGCCAGCAGCCAATACCTACAGGGAAATAGCAATCAGCCCCAGCATTTT.

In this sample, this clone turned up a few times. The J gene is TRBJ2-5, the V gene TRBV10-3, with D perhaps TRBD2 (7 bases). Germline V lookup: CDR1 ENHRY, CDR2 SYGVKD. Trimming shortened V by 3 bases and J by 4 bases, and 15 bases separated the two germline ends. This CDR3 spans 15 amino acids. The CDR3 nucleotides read TGTGCCATCAGTGATGACCGGGGGGCTGCAGAGACCCAGTACTTC. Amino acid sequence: CAISDDRGAAETQYF.

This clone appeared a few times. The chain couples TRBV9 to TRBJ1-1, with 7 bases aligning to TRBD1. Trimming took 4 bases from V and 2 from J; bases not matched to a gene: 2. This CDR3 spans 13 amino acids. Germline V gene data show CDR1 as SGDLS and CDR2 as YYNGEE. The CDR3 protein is CASSQGGNTEAFF. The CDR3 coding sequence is TGTGCCAGCAGCCAGGGGGGTAACACTGAAGCTTTCTTT. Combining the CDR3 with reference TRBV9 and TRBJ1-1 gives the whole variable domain DSGVTQTPKHLITATGQRVTLRCSPRSGDLSVYWYQQSLDQGLQFLIQYYNGEERAKGNILERFSAQQFPDLHSELNLSSLELGDSALYFCASSQGGNTEAFFGQGTRLTVV.

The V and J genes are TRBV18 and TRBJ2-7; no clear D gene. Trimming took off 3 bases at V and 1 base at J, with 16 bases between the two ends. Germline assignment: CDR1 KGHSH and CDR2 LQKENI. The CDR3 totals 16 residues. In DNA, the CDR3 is TGTGCCAGCTCACCCCGCCCGGCCGGCTCATCCTACGAGCAGTACTTC. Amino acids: CASSPRPAGSSYEQYF.